These T cell receptor beta chains were read from a single sample in a study of patients and donors after allogeneic stem cell transplantation. TCRdb reanalysed the RT-PCR reads using MiXCR and keeps one entry per CDR3 protein. The data show around 23,000 distinct CDR3 sequences, approximately 42% seen once. The material sequenced was blood, either unsorted or a sorted T cell fraction (not recorded which). These receptors originate from a human donor who was either an allogeneic HSCT recipient or a stem cell or donor lymphocyte infusion donor (not recorded which). It is not recorded whose cells these are; they may come from a transplant donor. CDR3s leave out the opening cysteine and the closing phenylalanine or tryptophan. Each record gives: V gene, J gene, CDR3 protein.

TRBV18	TRBJ1-3	ASSTGQGSTGNTIY
TRBV7-2	TRBJ1-3	ASSPGYSGNTIY
TRBV12-3/TRBV12-4	TRBJ2-4	ASSPRAGTVAKNIQY
TRBV6-6	TRBJ2-2	ASGWGGPAGELF
TRBV7-6	TRBJ1-1	ASSLELTNTEAF
TRBV19	TRBJ1-5	ASRGTGRSNQPQH
TRBV20-1	TRBJ2-3	SASGDTDTQY
TRBV5-1	TRBJ2-7	ASSSAKYSGTYEQY
TRBV5-1	TRBJ2-1	ASSFATGTGNNEQF
TRBV5-1	TRBJ2-3	ASSLGLAGGRGADTQY
TRBV3-1	TRBJ1-5	ASSPGGQGAWDSNQPQH
TRBV7-9	TRBJ2-3	ASSLVGQRDTQY
TRBV9	TRBJ1-5	ASSVGPAQPQH
TRBV28	TRBJ2-7	ASSLEGGEQY
TRBV5-1	TRBJ2-7	ASNLAGGSYEQY
TRBV28	TRBJ2-2	ASSRILGTGELF
TRBV29-1	TRBJ1-2	SADANYGYT
TRBV7-3	TRBJ1-6	ASSSTGSYNSPLH
TRBV20-1	TRBJ1-6	SVGDRDSPLH
TRBV7-8	TRBJ1-1	ASSLVHSRSMEAF
TRBV5-1	TRBJ2-7	ASSLRQGLYEQY
TRBV5-1	TRBJ2-3	ASSFDGGSTDTQY
TRBV24-1	TRBJ1-1	ATSDSGEAF
TRBV29-1	TRBJ1-6	SVGDSSYNSPLH
TRBV5-1	TRBJ1-6	ASHTGAYNSPLH
TRBV20-1	TRBJ1-5	SARDPRTGGGIGNQPQH
TRBV20-1	TRBJ2-3	SARDWGDTDTQY
TRBV29-1	TRBJ1-4	SVDSGL
TRBV20-1	TRBJ1-1	SARPPLWAF
TRBV3-1	TRBJ2-7	ASSQIWTSHYEQY
TRBV12-3/TRBV12-4	TRBJ2-5	ASSGGRTQETQY
TRBV14	TRBJ1-1	ASSQDNRDRETPF
TRBV20-1	TRBJ2-2	SARQGGTGELF
TRBV3-1	TRBJ1-1	ASSQYITGAAEAF
TRBV9	TRBJ2-7	ASSVGDSVSYEQY
TRBV6-5	TRBJ2-2	ASSYGGSRRGELF
TRBV5-1	TRBJ1-2	ASSLNHANYGYT
TRBV5-4	TRBJ1-6	ASSSATGYNSPLH
TRBV6-5	TRBJ1-2	ASRSGGLGLDYGYT
TRBV10-3	TRBJ1-3	AISSDSKGNTIY
TRBV6-5	TRBJ1-1	ASSPGTGGGTEAF
TRBV4-1	TRBJ2-7	ASSHVAGLAGARSYEQY
TRBV5-1	TRBJ1-6	ASRNSPDSPLH
TRBV2	TRBJ2-1	ASSQLNEQF
TRBV5-5	TRBJ2-2	ASSYVGSDTGELF
TRBV7-2	TRBJ1-2	ASSLVGTANYGYT
TRBV5-6	TRBJ2-7	ASSLVGGSVSYEQY
TRBV11-2	TRBJ2-1	ASSLITGGSQF
TRBV13	TRBJ2-5	ASSFGLTGGASETQY
TRBV2	TRBJ2-3	ARTRGRTDTQY